Shown below are 2 T cell receptor beta chains from a single sample sequenced in a study of tumor-infiltrating lymphocytes in primary liver carcinoma. Co-extraction of both nucleic acids (RNA and DNA) used roughly 20-33 mg of unsorted bulk tissue. The authors made TCR beta cDNA from approximately 500 ng total RNA with a constant-region primer. It was through three nested multiplex PCR rounds of slightly modified ARM-PCR that TCR beta libraries arose. A C-beta reverse primer was combined with TRBV1-TRBV30 forward primers in the first two PCR rounds, and each round had approximately 10 cycles. TCRdb re-called the multiplex PCR reads with MiXCR, one entry per CDR3 protein. This table has roughly 120,000 distinct CDR3 sequences, under 65% appearing once. Sequenced sample: liver tumor tissue from sampling region 3. Noted subset: tumor region T3, left-lateral pole. The receptor set was obtained from a woman between 55 and 75 years old with primary liver carcinoma and hepatitis B virus infection.

With respect to this clonotype: At one of its ends the junction is not consistent with the germline gene, which may arise from a read error. The V call is TRBV6-1, the J call TRBJ2-5, with a tentative D call TRBD1 (5 bases). The CDR3 is 15 residues long. The germline V gene encodes CDR1 MNHNS and CDR2 SASEGT. The CDR3 is CTSTEVAGKWKTQYF. CDR3 DNA sequence: TGTACCAGCACTGAAGTCGCAGGGAAGTGGAAGACCCAGTACTTC.

The chain links TRBV11-2 to TRBJ2-2; possible D gene TRBD1, 6 bases. Germline V gives CDR1 SGHAT, CDR2 FQNNGV. The CDR3 covers 17 residues. V gave up 5 bases and J gave up 5 bases, with 21 bases separating them. For the CDR3, the DNA is TGTGCCAGCAGCCCTGGGTGGACAGAGGTTGTTACCGGGGAGCTGTTTTTT. Its translation: CASSPGWTEVVTGELFF.